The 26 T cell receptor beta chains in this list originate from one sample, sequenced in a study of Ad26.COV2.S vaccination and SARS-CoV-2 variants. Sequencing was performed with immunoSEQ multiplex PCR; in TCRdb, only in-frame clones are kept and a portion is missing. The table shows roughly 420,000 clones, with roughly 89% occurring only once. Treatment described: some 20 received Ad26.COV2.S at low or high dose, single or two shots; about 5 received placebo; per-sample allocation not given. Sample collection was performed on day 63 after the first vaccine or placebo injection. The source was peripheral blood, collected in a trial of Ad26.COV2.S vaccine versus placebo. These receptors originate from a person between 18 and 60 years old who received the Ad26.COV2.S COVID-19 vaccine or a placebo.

The CDR3 is CATLQGPTNYGYTF. The CDR3 bases are TGTGCCACCTTACAGGGGCCTACTAACTATGGCTACACCTTC. The genes are TRBV19 and TRBJ1-2; 7 bases line up with TRBD1. Germline assignment: CDR1 LNHDA and CDR2 SQIVND (reference sequence). This CDR3 has 14 amino acids. With 10 bases clipped from V and 0 bases from J, the junction kept 8 bases outside the gene matches.

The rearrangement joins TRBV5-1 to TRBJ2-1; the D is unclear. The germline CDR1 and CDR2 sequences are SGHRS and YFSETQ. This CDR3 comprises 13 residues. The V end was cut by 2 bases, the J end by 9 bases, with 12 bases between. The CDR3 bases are TGCGCCAGCAGCTTATCCGGTCTGGTTGAGCAGTTCTTC. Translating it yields CASSLSGLVEQFF.

In nucleotides, the CDR3 is TGTGCCAGCAGCCAAGAACACCTGTTGGGCACTGAAGCTTTCTTT. As protein: CASSQEHLLGTEAFF. This sequence joins TRBV4-2 and TRBJ1-1; D is unclear. Germline V gene sequence: CDR1 LGHNA, CDR2 YNFKEQ. V shed 0 bases and J shed 4 bases, with 12 bases lying between them. CDR3 length: 15 amino acids.

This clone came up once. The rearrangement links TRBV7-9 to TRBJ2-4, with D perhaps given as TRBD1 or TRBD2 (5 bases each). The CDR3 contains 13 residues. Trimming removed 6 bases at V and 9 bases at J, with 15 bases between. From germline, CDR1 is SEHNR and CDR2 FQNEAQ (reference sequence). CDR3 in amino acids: CASRPPAGGIQYF. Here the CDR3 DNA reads TGTGCCAGCAGACCACCCGCTGGGGGCATTCAGTACTTC.

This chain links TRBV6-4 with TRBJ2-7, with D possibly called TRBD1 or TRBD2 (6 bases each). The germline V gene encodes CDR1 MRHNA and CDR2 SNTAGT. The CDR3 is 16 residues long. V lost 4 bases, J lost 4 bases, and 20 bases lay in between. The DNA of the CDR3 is TGTGCCAGCAGTGCTAATGGAACGGGAGACAGGTACGAGCAGTACGTC. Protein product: CASSANGTGDRYEQYV.

CDR3 DNA: TGTGCCAGCACCCAGGGGGGCAATCAGCCCCAGCATTTT. This sequence encodes CASTQGGNQPQHF. The chain has TRBV2 and TRBJ1-5; the match to TRBD1 covers 7 bases. Germline-derived CDR1 and CDR2 are SNHLY and FYNNEI. After removal of 7 bases from V and 2 bases from J, the junction contained 2 bases not matched to a gene. The CDR3 consists of 13 residues. The whole variable domain, remainder taken from reference TRBV2 and TRBJ1-5, is EPEVTQTPSHQVTQMGQEVILRCVPISNHLYFYWYRQILGQKVEFLVSFYNNEISEKSEIFDDQFSVERPDGSNFTLKIRSTKLEDSAMYFCASTQGGNQPQHFGDGTRLSIL.

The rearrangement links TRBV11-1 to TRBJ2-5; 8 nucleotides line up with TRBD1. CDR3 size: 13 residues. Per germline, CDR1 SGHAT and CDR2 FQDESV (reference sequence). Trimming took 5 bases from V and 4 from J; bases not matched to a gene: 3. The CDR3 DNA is TGTGCCAGCAGCGTAGGACAGGGAGAGACCCAGTACTTC. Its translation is CASSVGQGETQYF. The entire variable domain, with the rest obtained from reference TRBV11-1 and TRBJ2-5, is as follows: EAEVAQSPRYKITEKSQAVAFWCDPISGHATLYWYRQILGQGPELLVQFQDESVVDDSQLPKDRFSAERLKGVDSTLKIQPAELGDSAMYLCASSVGQGETQYFGPGTRLLVL.

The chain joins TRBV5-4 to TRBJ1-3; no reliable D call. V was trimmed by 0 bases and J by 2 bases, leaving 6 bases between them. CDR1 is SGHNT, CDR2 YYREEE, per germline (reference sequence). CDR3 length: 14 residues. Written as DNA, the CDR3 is TGTGCCAGCAGCTTGGGGGGAACTGGAAACACCATATATTTT. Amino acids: CASSLGGTGNTIYF.

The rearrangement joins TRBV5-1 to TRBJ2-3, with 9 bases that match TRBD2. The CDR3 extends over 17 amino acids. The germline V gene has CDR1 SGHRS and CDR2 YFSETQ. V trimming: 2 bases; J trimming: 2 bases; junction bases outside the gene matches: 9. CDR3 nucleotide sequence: TGCGCCAGCAGCTTCGACCCGACTAGCGGACACACAGATACGCAGTATTTT. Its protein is CASSFDPTSGHTDTQYF.

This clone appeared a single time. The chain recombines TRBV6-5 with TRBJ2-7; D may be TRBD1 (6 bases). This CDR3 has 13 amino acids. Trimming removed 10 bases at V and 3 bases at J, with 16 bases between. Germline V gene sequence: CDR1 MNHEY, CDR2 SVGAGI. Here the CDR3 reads CATGRGRSYEQYV. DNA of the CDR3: TGTGCCACCGGCAGGGGCAGAAGCTACGAGCAGTACGTC.

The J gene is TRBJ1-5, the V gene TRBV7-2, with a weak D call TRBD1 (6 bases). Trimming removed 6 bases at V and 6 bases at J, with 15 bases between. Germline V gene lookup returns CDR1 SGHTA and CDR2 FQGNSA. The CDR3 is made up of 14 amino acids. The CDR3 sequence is CASSLTGWGQPQHF. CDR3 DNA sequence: TGTGCCAGCAGTCTTACAGGGTGGGGTCAGCCCCAGCATTTT.

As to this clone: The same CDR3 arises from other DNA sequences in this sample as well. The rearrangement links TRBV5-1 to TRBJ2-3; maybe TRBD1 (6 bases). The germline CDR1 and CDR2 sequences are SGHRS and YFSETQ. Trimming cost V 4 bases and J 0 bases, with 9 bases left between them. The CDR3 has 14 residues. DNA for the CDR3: TGCGCCAGCAGCCTCGGACAGAGCACAGATACGCAGTATTTT. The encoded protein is CASSLGQSTDTQYF.

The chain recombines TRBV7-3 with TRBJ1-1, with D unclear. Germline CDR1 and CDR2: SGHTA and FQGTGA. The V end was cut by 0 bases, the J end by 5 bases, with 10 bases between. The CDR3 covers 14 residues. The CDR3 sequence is CASSLTDGDTEAFF. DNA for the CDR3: TGTGCCAGCAGCTTAACGGACGGGGATACTGAAGCTTTCTTT.

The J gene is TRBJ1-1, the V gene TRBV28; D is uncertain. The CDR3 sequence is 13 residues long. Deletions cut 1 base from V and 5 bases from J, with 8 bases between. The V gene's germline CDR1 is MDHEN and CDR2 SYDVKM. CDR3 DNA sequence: TGTGCCAGCAGTTTATTTGCGGGGACTGAAGCTTTCTTT. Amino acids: CASSLFAGTEAFF.

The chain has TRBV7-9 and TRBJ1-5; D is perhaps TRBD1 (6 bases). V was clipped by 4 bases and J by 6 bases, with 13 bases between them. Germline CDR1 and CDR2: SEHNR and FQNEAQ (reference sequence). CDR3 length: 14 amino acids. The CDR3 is CASSSTQGFQPQHF. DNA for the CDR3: TGTGCCAGCAGCTCCACACAGGGATTTCAGCCCCAGCATTTT.

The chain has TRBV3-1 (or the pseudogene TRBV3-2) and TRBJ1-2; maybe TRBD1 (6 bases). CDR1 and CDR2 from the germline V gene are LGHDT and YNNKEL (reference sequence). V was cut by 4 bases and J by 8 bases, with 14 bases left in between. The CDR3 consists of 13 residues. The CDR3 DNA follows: TGTGCCAGCAGCCTACGGGGGCCTTCGGGCTACACCTTC. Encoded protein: CASSLRGPSGYTF.

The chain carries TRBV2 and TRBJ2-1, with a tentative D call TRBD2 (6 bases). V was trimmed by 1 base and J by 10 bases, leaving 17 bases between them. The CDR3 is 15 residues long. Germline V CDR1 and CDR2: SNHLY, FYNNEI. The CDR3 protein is CASSEGIAEGLEQFF. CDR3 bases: TGTGCCAGCAGTGAAGGGATAGCGGAGGGGCTCGAGCAGTTCTTC.

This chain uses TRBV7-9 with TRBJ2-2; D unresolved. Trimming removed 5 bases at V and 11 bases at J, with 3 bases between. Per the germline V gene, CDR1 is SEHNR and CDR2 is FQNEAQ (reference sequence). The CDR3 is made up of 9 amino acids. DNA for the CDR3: TGTGCCAGCAGCATTGAGCTGTTTTTT. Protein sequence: CASSIELFF.

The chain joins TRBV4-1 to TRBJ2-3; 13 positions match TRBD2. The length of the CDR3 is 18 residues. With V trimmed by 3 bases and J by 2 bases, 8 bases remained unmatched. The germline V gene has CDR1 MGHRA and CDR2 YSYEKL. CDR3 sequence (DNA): TGCGCCAGCAGCCAGGGACTAGCGGGGCTATTTAACACAGATACGCAGTATTTT. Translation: CASSQGLAGLFNTDTQYF.

CDR3: CASSLTPGGNTIYF. Here the CDR3 DNA reads TGTGCCAGCAGCTTAACCCCAGGTGGAAACACCATATATTTT. The rearrangement uses TRBV7-3 and TRBJ1-3; D is undetermined. This CDR3 spans 14 amino acids. Germline V gene sequence: CDR1 SGHTA, CDR2 FQGTGA. Trimming took 0 bases from V and 3 from J, leaving 6 bases between them.

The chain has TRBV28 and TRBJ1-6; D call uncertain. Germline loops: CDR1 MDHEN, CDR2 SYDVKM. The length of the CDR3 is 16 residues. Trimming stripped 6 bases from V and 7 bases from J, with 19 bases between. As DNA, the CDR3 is TGTGCCAGCAGCTCCAACGGGCTCTCGTTAAATTCACCCCTCCACTTT. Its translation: CASSSNGLSLNSPLHF.

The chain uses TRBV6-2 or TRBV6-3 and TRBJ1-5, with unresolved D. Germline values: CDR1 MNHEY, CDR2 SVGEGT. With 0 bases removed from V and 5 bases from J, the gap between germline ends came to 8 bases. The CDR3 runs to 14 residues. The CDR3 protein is CASSYSSWDQPQHF. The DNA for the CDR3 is TGTGCCAGCAGTTACTCGTCGTGGGATCAGCCCCAGCATTTT.

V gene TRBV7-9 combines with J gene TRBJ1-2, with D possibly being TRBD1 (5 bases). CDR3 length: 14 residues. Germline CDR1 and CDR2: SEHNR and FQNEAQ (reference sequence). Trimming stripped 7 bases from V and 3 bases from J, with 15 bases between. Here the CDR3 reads CASTRRGSDYGYTF. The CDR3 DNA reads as TGTGCCAGCACCCGAAGGGGCAGCGACTATGGCTACACCTTC.

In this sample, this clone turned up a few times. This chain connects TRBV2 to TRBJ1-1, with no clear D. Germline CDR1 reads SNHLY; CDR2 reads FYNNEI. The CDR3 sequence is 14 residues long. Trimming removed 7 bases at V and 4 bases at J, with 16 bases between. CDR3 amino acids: CASNHLSSGTEAFF. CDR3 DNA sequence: TGTGCCAGCAACCATCTGTCGTCTGGCACTGAAGCTTTCTTT.

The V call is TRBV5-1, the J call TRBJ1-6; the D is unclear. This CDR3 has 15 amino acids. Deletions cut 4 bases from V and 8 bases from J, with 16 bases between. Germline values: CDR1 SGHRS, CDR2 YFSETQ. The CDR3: CASSPELVLDSPLHF. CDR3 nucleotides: TGCGCCAGCAGCCCGGAGTTAGTATTAGATTCACCCCTCCACTTT.

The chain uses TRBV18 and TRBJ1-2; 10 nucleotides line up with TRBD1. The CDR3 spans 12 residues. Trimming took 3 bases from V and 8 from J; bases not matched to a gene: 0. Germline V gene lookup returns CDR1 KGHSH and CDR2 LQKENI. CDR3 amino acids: CASSPGQGGYTF. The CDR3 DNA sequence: TGTGCCAGCTCACCGGGACAGGGGGGCTACACCTTC.